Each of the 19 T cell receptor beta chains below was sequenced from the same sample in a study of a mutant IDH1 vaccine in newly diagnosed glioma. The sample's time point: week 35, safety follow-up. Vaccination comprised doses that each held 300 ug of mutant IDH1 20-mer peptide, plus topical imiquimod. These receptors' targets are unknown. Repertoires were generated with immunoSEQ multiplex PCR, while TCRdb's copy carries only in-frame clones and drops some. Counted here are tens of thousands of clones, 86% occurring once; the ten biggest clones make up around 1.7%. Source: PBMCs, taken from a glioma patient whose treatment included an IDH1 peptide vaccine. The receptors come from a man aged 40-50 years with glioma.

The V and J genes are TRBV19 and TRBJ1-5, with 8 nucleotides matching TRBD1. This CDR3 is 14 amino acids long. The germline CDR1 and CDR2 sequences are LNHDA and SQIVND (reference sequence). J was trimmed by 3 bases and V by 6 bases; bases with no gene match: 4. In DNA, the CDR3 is TGTGCCAGTAGGCAGGGGGCTTCCAATCAGCCCCAGCATTTT. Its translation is CASRQGASNQPQHF.

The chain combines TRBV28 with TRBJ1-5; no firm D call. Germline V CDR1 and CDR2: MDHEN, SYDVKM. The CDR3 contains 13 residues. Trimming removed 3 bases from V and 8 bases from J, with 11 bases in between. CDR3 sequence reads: CASSFEILKPQHF. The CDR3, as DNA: TGTGCCAGCAGTTTTGAGATACTGAAGCCCCAGCATTTT.

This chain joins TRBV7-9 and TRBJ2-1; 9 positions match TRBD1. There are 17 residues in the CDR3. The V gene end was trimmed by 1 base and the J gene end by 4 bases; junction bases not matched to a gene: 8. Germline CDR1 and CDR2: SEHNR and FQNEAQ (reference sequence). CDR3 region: CASSLGIGTGLYNEQFF. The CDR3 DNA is TGTGCCAGCAGCTTAGGGATAGGGACAGGGCTTTACAATGAGCAGTTCTTC. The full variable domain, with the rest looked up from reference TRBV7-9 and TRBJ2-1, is DTGVSQNPRHKITKRGQNVTFRCDPISEHNRLYWYRQTLGQGPEFLTYFQNEAQLEKSRLLSDRFSAERPKGSFSTLEIQRTEQGDSAMYLCASSLGIGTGLYNEQFFGPGTRLTVL.

The CDR3 DNA follows: TGTGCCAGCAGCTTGGAAACAGGGCCTTTCTATGGCTACACCTTC. Translated, it gives CASSLETGPFYGYTF. The V gene is TRBV5-4, the J gene TRBJ1-2, with D possibly being TRBD1 (6 bases). In germline, CDR1 is SGHNT, CDR2 YYREEE (reference sequence). Trimming stripped 0 bases from V and 4 bases from J, with 13 bases between. The CDR3 has 15 amino acids.

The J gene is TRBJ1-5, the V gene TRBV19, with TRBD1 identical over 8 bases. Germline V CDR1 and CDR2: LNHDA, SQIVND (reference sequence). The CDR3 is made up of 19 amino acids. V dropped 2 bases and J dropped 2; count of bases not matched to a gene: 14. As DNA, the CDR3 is TGTGCCAGTAGTATAAAAGGGGTCCAGGGGGCGCGGCGCAATCAGCCCCAGCATTTT. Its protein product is CASSIKGVQGARRNQPQHF.

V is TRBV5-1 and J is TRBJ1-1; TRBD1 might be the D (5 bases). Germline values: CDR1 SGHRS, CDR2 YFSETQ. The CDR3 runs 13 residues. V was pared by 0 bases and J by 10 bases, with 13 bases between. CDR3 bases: TGCGCCAGCAGCTTGGGGGGGGTACAAGGAGCTTTCTTT. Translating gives CASSLGGVQGAFF.

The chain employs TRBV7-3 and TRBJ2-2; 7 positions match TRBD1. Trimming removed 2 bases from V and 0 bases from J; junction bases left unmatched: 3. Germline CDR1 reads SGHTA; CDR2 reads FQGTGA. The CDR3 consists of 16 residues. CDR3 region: CASSLEGQTNTGELFF. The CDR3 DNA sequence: TGTGCCAGCAGCTTAGAGGGACAGACGAACACCGGGGAGCTGTTTTTT.

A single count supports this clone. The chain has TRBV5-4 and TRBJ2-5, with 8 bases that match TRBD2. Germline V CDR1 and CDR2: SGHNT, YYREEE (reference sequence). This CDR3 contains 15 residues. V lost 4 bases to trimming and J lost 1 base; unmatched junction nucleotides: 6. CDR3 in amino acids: CASSKSGRAQETQYF. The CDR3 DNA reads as TGTGCCAGCAGCAAGAGCGGGAGAGCCCAAGAGACCCAGTACTTC.

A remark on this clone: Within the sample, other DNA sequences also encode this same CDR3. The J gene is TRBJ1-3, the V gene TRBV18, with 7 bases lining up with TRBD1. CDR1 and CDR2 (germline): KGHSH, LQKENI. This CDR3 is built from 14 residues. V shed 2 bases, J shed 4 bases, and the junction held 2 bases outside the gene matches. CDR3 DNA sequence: TGTGCCAGCTCACCAGAGGGGGCCGGAAACACCATATATTTT. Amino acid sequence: CASSPEGAGNTIYF.

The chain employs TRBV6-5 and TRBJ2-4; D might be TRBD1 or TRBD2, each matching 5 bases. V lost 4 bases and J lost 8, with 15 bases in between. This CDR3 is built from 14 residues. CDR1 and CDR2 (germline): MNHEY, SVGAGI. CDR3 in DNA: TGTGCCAGCAGTTCCACAGGCTCCGGGGACATTCAGTACTTC. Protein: CASSSTGSGDIQYF.

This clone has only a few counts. CDR3 in DNA: TGTGCCAGCAGTTTAGTGGCTAGCGGGTACCTATCCTACGAGCAGTACTTC. This encodes CASSLVASGYLSYEQYF. The rearrangement links TRBV28 to TRBJ2-7, with 8 bases lining up with TRBD2. The germline CDR1 and CDR2 sequences are MDHEN and SYDVKM. J gave up 1 base and V 2 bases, and 10 bases lay outside the gene matches. This CDR3 has 17 residues.

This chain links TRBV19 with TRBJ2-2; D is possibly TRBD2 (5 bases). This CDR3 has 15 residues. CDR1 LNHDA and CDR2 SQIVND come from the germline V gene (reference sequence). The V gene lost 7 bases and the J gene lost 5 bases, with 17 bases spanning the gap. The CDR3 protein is CASKRELTGTGELFF. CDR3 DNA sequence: TGTGCCAGTAAGAGAGAACTGACGGGAACCGGGGAGCTGTTTTTT.

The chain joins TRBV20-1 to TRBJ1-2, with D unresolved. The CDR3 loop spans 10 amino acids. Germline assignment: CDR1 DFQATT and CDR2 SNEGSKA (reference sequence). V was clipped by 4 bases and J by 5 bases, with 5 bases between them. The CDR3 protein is CSAIEYGYTF. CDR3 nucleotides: TGCAGTGCTATAGAATATGGCTACACCTTC.

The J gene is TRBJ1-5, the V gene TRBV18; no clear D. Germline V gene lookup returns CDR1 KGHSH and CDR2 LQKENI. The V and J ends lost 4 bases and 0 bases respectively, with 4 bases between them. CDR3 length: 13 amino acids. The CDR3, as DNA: TGTGCCAGCTCACTTGATAGCAATCAGCCCCAGCATTTT. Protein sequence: CASSLDSNQPQHF.

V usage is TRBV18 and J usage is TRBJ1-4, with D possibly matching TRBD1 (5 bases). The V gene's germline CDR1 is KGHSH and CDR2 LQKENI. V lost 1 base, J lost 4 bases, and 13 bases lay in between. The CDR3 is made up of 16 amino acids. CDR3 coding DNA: TGTGCCAGCTCACCACGGGCCGGGACCATTAATGAAAAACTGTTTTTT. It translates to CASSPRAGTINEKLFF.

CDR3 nucleotides: TGTGCCAGCAGTCGGGACAGCATCTATGGCTACACCTTC. Protein product: CASSRDSIYGYTF. This chain connects TRBV6-1 to TRBJ1-2; 7 nucleotides align to TRBD1. Germline V gives CDR1 MNHNS, CDR2 SASEGT. The J segment lost 4 bases and the V segment lost 5 bases, leaving 4 bases of the junction unmatched. The CDR3 totals 13 residues.

CDR3 nucleotides: TGCAGCGTCACTAGGGGCGGTAGCACAGATACGCAGTATTTT. As protein: CSVTRGGSTDTQYF. V is TRBV29-1 and J is TRBJ2-3, with D tentatively TRBD1 or TRBD2 (5 bases each). V was shortened by 6 bases and J by 0 bases, with 13 bases between the two germline ends. The CDR3 is 14 residues long. Germline CDR1 is SQVTM and CDR2 is ANQGSEA.

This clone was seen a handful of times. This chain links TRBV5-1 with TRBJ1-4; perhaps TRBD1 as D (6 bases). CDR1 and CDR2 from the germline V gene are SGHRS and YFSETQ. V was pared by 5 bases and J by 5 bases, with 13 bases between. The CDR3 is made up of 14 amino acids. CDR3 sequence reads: CASSGGAGNEKLFF. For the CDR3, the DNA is TGCGCCAGCAGTGGGGGGGCAGGGAATGAAAAACTGTTTTTT.

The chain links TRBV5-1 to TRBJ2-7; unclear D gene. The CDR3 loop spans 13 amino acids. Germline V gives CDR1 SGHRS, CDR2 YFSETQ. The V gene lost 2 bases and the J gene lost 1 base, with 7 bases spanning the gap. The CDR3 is CASSLEQSYEQYF. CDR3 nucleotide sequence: TGCGCCAGCAGCTTAGAACAATCCTACGAGCAGTACTTC.